This T cell receptor beta chain appears in the sequencing data of a study of identical twins. Each CDR3 protein is one row after TCRdb ran MiXCR on the 5' RACE reads. The data contain 650,000 to 750,000 distinct CDR3 sequences, approximately 22% of them seen just once; the ten biggest clones take up 4.3%. The CDR3 is made up of 19 amino acids. V was clipped by 0 bases and J by 5 bases; unmatched bases: 12. At least ten counts were recorded for this clonotype. What it recognizes is unknown. General study points: Out-of-frame beta chain sequences displayed weaker excess sharing between twins.

The same data also contributed to another study, on T cells expressing NK-cell markers.

The sequencing input was PBMCs. This chain joins TRBV12-3 or TRBV12-4 and TRBJ2-1; 11 bases are a match to TRBD2. The clonotype originates from a woman aged 18 to 35 in good health. The CDR3 here is CASSLALLTLAGGNNEQFF. CDR3 DNA sequence: TGTGCCAGCAGTTTAGCCCTCTTGACCCTAGCGGGAGGCAACAATGAGCAGTTCTTC.